The rows below give T cell receptor beta chains drawn from one sample of a study of blood T cells in healthy people across ages. TCRdb ran MiXCR on the 5' RACE reads and lists one entry per CDR3 protein. Counted here are 1.2 million to 1.5 million distinct CDR3 sequences, approximately 38% occurring once; the ten biggest clones make up approximately 7.9%. Material for sequencing was blood. The receptors come from a woman under 30 in good health. The CDR3 runs from the conserved cysteine through the conserved F or W. Fields, in order: J gene, D gene, clone size, V gene, CDR3 DNA, CDR3 protein. The D gene is left open where the match is weak. Some rows mark clone size as missing; the rest say once, few, many or name a class of expanded clone.

J gene: TRBJ2-1
D gene: NA
clone size: NA
V gene: TRBV12-3/TRBV12-4
CDR3 DNA: TGTGCCAGCAGTTTAGAATTCTCAGGGGGAGGAAATGAGCAGTTCTTC
CDR3 protein: CASSLEFSGGGNEQFF

J gene: TRBJ2-3
D gene: TRBD2
clone size: NA
V gene: TRBV5-6
CDR3 DNA: TGTGCCAGCAGATTAGCGGGGGACGTCGATACGCAGTATTTT
CDR3 protein: CASRLAGDVDTQYF

J gene: TRBJ2-3
D gene: NA
clone size: NA
V gene: TRBV4-2
CDR3 DNA: TGTGCCAGCAGCCAAGATCGGGCGGGGCTCGTGGATACGCAGTATTTT
CDR3 protein: CASSQDRAGLVDTQYF

J gene: TRBJ2-5
D gene: TRBD1
clone size: once
V gene: TRBV20-1
CDR3 DNA: TGCAGTGCTAGAAAGGGGGCGCGGAAAGAGACCCAGTACTTC
CDR3 protein: CSARKGARKETQYF

J gene: TRBJ1-2
D gene: NA
clone size: few
V gene: TRBV9
CDR3 DNA: TGTGCCAGCAGCGCCGGGGTTTGGGGCTACACCTTC
CDR3 protein: CASSAGVWGYTF

J gene: TRBJ1-4
D gene: NA
clone size: NA
V gene: TRBV4-1
CDR3 DNA: TGCGCCAGCAGCCGATTAGACAGACAGAATGAAAAACTGTTTTTT
CDR3 protein: CASSRLDRQNEKLFF

J gene: TRBJ2-1
D gene: TRBD1
clone size: once
V gene: TRBV11-1
CDR3 DNA: TGTGCCAGCAGCTTAGTCTCCAGGAAAATTTCGGGACAGGGGGTACCTAGCTCCTACAATGAGCAGTTCTTC
CDR3 protein: CASSLVSRKISGQGVPSSYNEQFF

J gene: TRBJ1-2
D gene: TRBD1
clone size: NA
V gene: TRBV20-1
CDR3 DNA: TGCAGTGCTAGAGACGCCACAGGGGGCTATGGCTACACCTTC
CDR3 protein: CSARDATGGYGYTF

J gene: TRBJ1-1
D gene: TRBD1
clone size: NA
V gene: TRBV7-3
CDR3 DNA: TGTGCCAGCAGCAGACTACAGGGGGGGACTGAAGCTTTCTTT
CDR3 protein: CASSRLQGGTEAFF

J gene: TRBJ1-1
D gene: NA
clone size: NA
V gene: TRBV12-3/TRBV12-4
CDR3 DNA: TGTGCCAGCTCAATTGCCCCAGGAGATTTTTATGAAGCTTTCTTT
CDR3 protein: CASSIAPGDFYEAFF

J gene: TRBJ2-5
D gene: NA
clone size: NA
V gene: TRBV7-3
CDR3 DNA: TGTGCCAGCAGCTTAAACACGGACAATGAGCAGTACTTC
CDR3 protein: CASSLNTDNEQYF

J gene: TRBJ1-2
D gene: NA
clone size: few
V gene: TRBV21-1
CDR3 DNA: TGTGCCAGCAGCAAAGGGGCCGAAACGGGCTACACCTTC
CDR3 protein: CASSKGAETGYTF

J gene: TRBJ2-3
D gene: TRBD2
clone size: few
V gene: TRBV6-5
CDR3 DNA: TGTGCCAGCATGTTAGCGGGGTTAACAGATACGCAGTATTTT
CDR3 protein: CASMLAGLTDTQYF

J gene: TRBJ2-4
D gene: TRBD2
clone size: NA
V gene: TRBV7-9
CDR3 DNA: TGTGCCAGCAGCTTAGAGGGACTAGCGGGTATAGAGCAGTACTTC
CDR3 protein: CASSLEGLAGIEQYF

J gene: TRBJ1-4
D gene: NA
clone size: few
V gene: TRBV21-1
CDR3 DNA: TGTGCCAGCAGCAAAGAAGGGGGCTTTGTATTGTGGGGAAGGAATGAAAAACTGTTTTTT
CDR3 protein: CASSKEGGFVLWGRNEKLFF

J gene: TRBJ2-4
D gene: TRBD2
clone size: NA
V gene: TRBV28
CDR3 DNA: TGTGCCAGCAGCCCCCCGACTAGCGGCAAAAACATTCAGTACTTC
CDR3 protein: CASSPPTSGKNIQYF

J gene: TRBJ1-2
D gene: NA
clone size: NA
V gene: TRBV30
CDR3 DNA: TGTGCCTGGAGTACCCCTCAGGGATACTATGGCTACACCTTC
CDR3 protein: CAWSTPQGYYGYTF

J gene: TRBJ2-3
D gene: NA
clone size: few
V gene: TRBV18
CDR3 DNA: TGTGCCAGCTCACCCTCGCCTACGCAGTATTTT
CDR3 protein: CASSPSPTQYF

J gene: TRBJ2-5
D gene: NA
clone size: NA
V gene: TRBV4-1
CDR3 DNA: TGCGCCAGCAGCCAAAGGACCGAGGGGATACAGTACTTC
CDR3 protein: CASSQRTEGIQYF

J gene: TRBJ1-5
D gene: NA
clone size: NA
V gene: TRBV20-1
CDR3 DNA: TGCAGTGCTCCAGGGACATCCCTAAGGGAGAGGCATTTT
CDR3 protein: CSAPGTSLRERHF

J gene: TRBJ2-3
D gene: TRBD2
clone size: few
V gene: TRBV10-3
CDR3 DNA: TGTGCCATCAGTGAAGGGACTAGCGGGAGGCCTAACACAGATACGCAGTATTTT
CDR3 protein: CAISEGTSGRPNTDTQYF

J gene: TRBJ2-1
D gene: TRBD1
clone size: few
V gene: TRBV2
CDR3 DNA: TGTGCCAGCAACGTCGGACAGGACTACAATGAGCAGTTCTTC
CDR3 protein: CASNVGQDYNEQFF

J gene: TRBJ2-7
D gene: TRBD1
clone size: NA
V gene: TRBV5-1
CDR3 DNA: TGCGCCAGCAGCCCCGGACAGGGTGGGTCCCGCGAGCAGTACTTC
CDR3 protein: CASSPGQGGSREQYF

J gene: TRBJ2-1
D gene: NA
clone size: NA
V gene: TRBV12-3/TRBV12-4
CDR3 DNA: TGTGCCAGCAGCCTGGGGGGGGGGCTACACAATGAGCAGTTCTTC
CDR3 protein: CASSLGGGLHNEQFF

J gene: TRBJ1-2
D gene: NA
clone size: NA
V gene: TRBV6-5
CDR3 DNA: TGTGCCAGCAGTGCCGACGGGGGGCGGAGAGGCTACACCTTC
CDR3 protein: CASSADGGRRGYTF

J gene: TRBJ1-1
D gene: TRBD1
clone size: NA
V gene: TRBV10-3
CDR3 DNA: TGTGCCATCAGTGAGAAGGGGGCAATGGACACTGAAGCTTTCTTT
CDR3 protein: CAISEKGAMDTEAFF

J gene: TRBJ2-3
D gene: TRBD2
clone size: once
V gene: TRBV20-1
CDR3 DNA: TGCAGTGCTAGAGCCACTGGAGCGGGGCGTACAGATACGCAGTATTTT
CDR3 protein: CSARATGAGRTDTQYF